The source of this T cell receptor (beta chain) is a study of OX40 agonist ivuxolimab in advanced cancers. Notes on the study in general: At 0.1 to 3.0 mg/kg and by week 6, clonal expansion occurred in CD4+ and CD8+ blood T cells.

V was clipped by 5 bases and J by 3 bases, with 19 bases between them. The CDR3 covers 17 residues. Germline loops: CDR1 SGHTA, CDR2 FQGNSA. Some clones are missing from TCRdb's copy, which holds only in-frame ones; the method was immunoSEQ multiplex PCR. The repertoire holds approximately 100,000 clones, with about nine tenths as singletons. With regard to this clone: Its antigen remains unknown.

Sequencing used CD4+ or CD8+ T cells sorted from blood, obtained in a trial of the OX40 agonist ivuxolimab. The clonotype comes from an adult with an advanced solid tumor such as melanoma, head and neck, liver or kidney cancer. This chain joins TRBV7-2 and TRBJ2-2; D is unresolved. The CDR3 protein is CASSRPLTLGDTGELFF. The CDR3 DNA is TGTGCCAGCAGCCGACCACTAACCCTTGGGGACACCGGGGAGCTGTTTTTT.